This TCR beta chain was captured by sequencing in a study of blood T cell repertoires in COVID-19. In terms of age and location, participants ranged from roughly 18 to 95 years and lived in 24 US areas. Self-reported history from a screening survey and questionnaire set each donor's cohort. Trimming removed 7 bases from V and 4 bases from J; junction bases left unmatched: 4. CDR1 is SGDLS and CDR2 is YYNGEE in the germline V gene. The CDR3 totals 13 residues. Authors' data handling: How many nucleated cells were present was estimated from reference gene primer amplification. Data came from immunoSEQ multiplex PCR; TCRdb stores just in-frame clones and leaves some out. V, J and clone size are those of that table, while D and trimming were read from the DNA. The sample carries 200,000 to 250,000 clones, roughly 83% recorded once.

Sequencing was performed on PBMCs or T cells enriched from blood (not recorded which). V gene TRBV9 combines with J gene TRBJ2-5; 10 bases map to TRBD2. The receptor comes from a woman between 35 and 50 years old with acute COVID-19. In nucleotides, the CDR3 is TGTGCCAGCGGCAGCGGGGGGGGAGAGACCCAGTACTTC. It yields the protein CASGSGGGETQYF.